The rows below give T cell receptor beta chains drawn from one sample of a study of human T cells and chemical hapten exposure. TCRdb itself ran the RACE reads through MiXCR, one entry per CDR3 protein. The sample lists approximately 160,000 distinct CDR3 sequences; roughly 25% were seen once. This material consisted of whole blood, taken in connection with sensitization to the hapten diphenylcyclopropenone (DPC). These receptor sequences come from a woman aged 18-30 years with alopecia areata. Some clones in this sample may be carry-over from other donors' samples. Both conserved end residues are part of each CDR3. D genes are given only for firm matches. Not all rows give a size; the values are once, few, many and, for expanded clones, a class.

>TRBD1|TRBV11-1|.|TRBJ2-1
TGTGCCAGCAGCCCCAGGCCGGGACAGGTGAGAAATGAGCAGTTCTTC
CASSPRPGQVRNEQFF
>TRBD1|TRBV20-1|.|TRBJ1-5
TGCAGTGCTAGAGATCGGGGACAGGGGAGGAATCAGCCCCAGCATTTT
CSARDRGQGRNQPQHF
>.|TRBV6-2/TRBV6-3|few|TRBJ2-7
TGTGCCAGCAGGGGGCTTGGCCTACTCAACGAGCAGTACTTC
CASRGLGLLNEQYF
>TRBD1|TRBV29-1|few|TRBJ2-3
TGCAGCGGCCGGGACAGGGGGAACACAGATACGCAGTATTTT
CSGRDRGNTDTQYF
>.|TRBV7-9|.|TRBJ1-2
TGTGCCAGCAGCGCCCCCTATGGCTACACCTTC
CASSAPYGYTF
>.|TRBV5-1|few|TRBJ1-1
TGCGCCAGCAGCTTGGATCTAGGCAGAGAGAACACTGAAGCTTTCTTT
CASSLDLGRENTEAFF
>.|TRBV9|few|TRBJ2-1
TGTGCCAGCAGCGTCCTAAATTCTAACAATGAGCAGTTCTTC
CASSVLNSNNEQFF
>.|TRBV5-1|many|TRBJ2-7
TGTGCCAGCAGCTCCTCCTACGAGCAGTACTTC
CASSSSYEQYF
>TRBD1|TRBV4-1|.|TRBJ1-1
TGCGCCAGCAGCCAAGTCGGGACAGACAACACTGAAGCTTTCTTT
CASSQVGTDNTEAFF
>.|TRBV12-3/TRBV12-4|few|TRBJ1-4
TGTGCCAGCAGGGGTCTTGGGGAAAAACTGTTTTTT
CASRGLGEKLFF
>TRBD2|TRBV4-3|.|TRBJ2-3
TGCGCCAGCAGCCACATGTCTAGCGGGAGTGGCGCAGATACGCAGTATTTT
CASSHMSSGSGADTQYF
>TRBD2|TRBV29-1|.|TRBJ2-1
TGCAGCGTTGTGCTCTTAGCGGGAGGGCTTGTCTTC
CSVVLLAGGLVF
>TRBD1|TRBV29-1|.|TRBJ2-3
TGCAGCGTTGGGCAGGGGGCAACAGATACGCAGTATTTT
CSVGQGATDTQYF
>.|TRBV11-2|.|TRBJ2-3
TGTGCCAGCAGCCAGGGGGGGCGCTCTTCAGATACGCAGTATTTT
CASSQGGRSSDTQYF
>TRBD1|TRBV4-1|few|TRBJ1-1
TGCGCCAGCAGCCAAGTAATTTTGTCAGGGGGCGCGGGTACTGAAGCTTTCTTT
CASSQVILSGGAGTEAFF
>.|TRBV4-2|.|TRBJ2-7
TGTGCCAGCAGCCAAGATCGGGAGCAGTACTTC
CASSQDREQYF
>.|TRBV7-2|.|TRBJ2-2
TGTGCCAGCAGCCAAGGGCTAGCTGCCCTGGGGGAGCTGTTTTTT
CASSQGLAALGELFF
>.|TRBV4-2|.|TRBJ2-6
TGTGCCAGCAGCCCGCTGGACTCTGGGGCCAACGTCCTGACTTTC
CASSPLDSGANVLTF
>TRBD1|TRBV7-3|few|TRBJ2-5
TGTGCCAGCAGCCAAGGACAGGGCGAGACCCAGTACTTC
CASSQGQGETQYF
>.|TRBV20-1|.|TRBJ1-4
TGCAGTGCTATTCGACGGGGGGAAAAACTGTTTTTT
CSAIRRGEKLFF
>.|TRBV6-2/TRBV6-3|.|TRBJ1-5
TGTGCCAGCAGTTACAGAGGACAGTTAGATCAGCCCCAGCATTTT
CASSYRGQLDQPQHF
>.|TRBV7-9|.|TRBJ1-2
TGTGCCAGCAGCTTAAGCGCCCCTGACGGCTACACCTTC
CASSLSAPDGYTF
>.|TRBV7-2|many|TRBJ2-7
TGTGCCAGCAGCATGTACGGACCAACTACGAGGCAGTACTTC
CASSMYGPTTRQYF
>.|TRBV11-2|.|TRBJ1-1
TGTGCCAGCCGTGGGGCTTTCTTT
CASRGAFF
>.|TRBV29-1|few|TRBJ1-5
TGCAGCGTTGAAGTCGGGTCGGGTCAGCCCCAGCATTTT
CSVEVGSGQPQHF
>.|TRBV9|.|TRBJ2-2
TGTGCCAGCAGCGTAGCCCCGCCCAATTTCCCCGGGGAGCTGTTTTTT
CASSVAPPNFPGELFF
>.|TRBV7-9|.|TRBJ1-3
TGTGCCAGCAGCTCGACCGGGGTCGCTACTTTT
CASSSTGVATF
>.|TRBV18|once|TRBJ2-7
TGTGCCAGCTCCCCGAGTCGGGTTAGCTCCTACGAGCAGTACTTC
CASSPSRVSSYEQYF
>.|TRBV15|few|TRBJ2-3
TGTGCCACCAGCAGAGGTAGCGCCGGTACGCAGTATTTT
CATSRGSAGTQYF
>TRBD1|TRBV15|.|TRBJ1-1
TGTGCCACCAGCAGAGCTTCCGGGACAGGGGGAGGAGAAGCTTTCTTT
CATSRASGTGGGEAFF
>TRBD2|TRBV20-1|.|TRBJ2-7
TGCAGTGCTAGAGATGGCGGGGGTTACTACGAGCAGTACTTC
CSARDGGGYYEQYF
>.|TRBV5-8|few|TRBJ1-2
TGTGCCAGCAGCTTTCCCTATGGCTACACCTTC
CASSFPYGYTF
>.|TRBV5-1|.|TRBJ2-7
TGCGCCAGCGGGACGCCGGGGAATCAGTACTTC
CASGTPGNQYF
>.|TRBV6-2/TRBV6-3|.|TRBJ2-1
TGTGCCAGCAGTCTACTAGTAAGCTCCTACAATGAGCAGTTCTTC
CASSLLVSSYNEQFF
>.|TRBV20-1|few|TRBJ1-2
TGCAGTGCTAGTTGGCAGGGCGATGGCTACACCTTC
CSASWQGDGYTF
>.|TRBV5-1|few|TRBJ2-3
TGCGCCAGCAGCGGGCCTGGAGCAGATAGCACAGATACGCAGTATTTT
CASSGPGADSTDTQYF
>.|TRBV5-1|.|TRBJ2-1
TGCGCCAGCAGCGCCAACAGGGAGCCTCAGTTCTTC
CASSANREPQFF
>TRBD2|TRBV9|.|TRBJ2-1
TGTGCCAGCAGCCCAGGGTGGGTAGCGGGCGGGGGGTACAATGAGCAGTTCTTC
CASSPGWVAGGGYNEQFF
>.|TRBV12-3/TRBV12-4|.|TRBJ2-2
TGTGCCAGCAGCTTAGGGCGGACGAAGAACACCGGGGAGCTGTTTTTT
CASSLGRTKNTGELFF
>.|TRBV6-2/TRBV6-3|.|TRBJ2-7
TGTGCCAGCAGTCCGCAGAACTACGAGCAGTACTTC
CASSPQNYEQYF
>.|TRBV12-3/TRBV12-4|few|TRBJ1-1
TGTGCCAGCAGTTTAGCGAAGAGGAACACTGAAGCTTTCTTT
CASSLAKRNTEAFF
>.|TRBV6-2/TRBV6-3|.|TRBJ2-2
TGTGCCACTACCGAAGGGGGGGAGCTGTTTTTT
CATTEGGELFF
>.|TRBV25-1|.|TRBJ2-7
TGTGCCAGCACCCGGAGGGGGGACGAGCAGTACTTC
CASTRRGDEQYF
>TRBD1|TRBV7-2|few|TRBJ2-2
TGTGCCACCCGCGAGGACAGGGCGGGGCTGTTTTTT
CATREDRAGLFF
>.|TRBV12-3/TRBV12-4|.|TRBJ2-7
TGTGCCAGCAGTATAAGGACAGCCTACGAGCAGTACTTC
CASSIRTAYEQYF
>.|TRBV4-1|few|TRBJ1-5
TGCGCCAGCAGCCAAGATCCAAAACAGCCCCAGCATTTT
CASSQDPKQPQHF
>.|TRBV4-1|few|TRBJ1-1
TGCGCCAGCAGCCAAGAACACAGCCAAGCTTTCTTT
CASSQEHSQAFF
>.|TRBV5-1|.|TRBJ1-1
TGCGCCAGCAGCCAACAGCTGAACACTGAAGCTTTCTTT
CASSQQLNTEAFF
>TRBD1|TRBV4-1|.|TRBJ1-5
TGCGCCAGCAGCCAGGCCGGGACAGTCAATCAGCCCCAGCATTTT
CASSQAGTVNQPQHF
>.|TRBV7-2|.|TRBJ2-5
TGTGCCAGCAGGAGACATGTGCGAGAGACCCAGTACTTC
CASRRHVRETQYF
>.|TRBV5-6|once|TRBJ1-6
TGTGCCAGCAGCTTAACGTGGCAGACACCCCTCCACTTT
CASSLTWQTPLHF
>.|TRBV20-1|few|TRBJ1-2
TGCAGTGGGGGTGGCCTGAATGGCTACACCTTC
CSGGGLNGYTF
>.|TRBV11-1|.|TRBJ2-1
TGTGCCAGCAGCTTAGAGTCCCAGAACTACAATGAGCAGTTCTTC
CASSLESQNYNEQFF
>.|TRBV10-2|few|TRBJ2-1
TGCGCCAGCAGTGAAGGGCTAGGCTCCTACAATGAGCAGTTCTTC
CASSEGLGSYNEQFF